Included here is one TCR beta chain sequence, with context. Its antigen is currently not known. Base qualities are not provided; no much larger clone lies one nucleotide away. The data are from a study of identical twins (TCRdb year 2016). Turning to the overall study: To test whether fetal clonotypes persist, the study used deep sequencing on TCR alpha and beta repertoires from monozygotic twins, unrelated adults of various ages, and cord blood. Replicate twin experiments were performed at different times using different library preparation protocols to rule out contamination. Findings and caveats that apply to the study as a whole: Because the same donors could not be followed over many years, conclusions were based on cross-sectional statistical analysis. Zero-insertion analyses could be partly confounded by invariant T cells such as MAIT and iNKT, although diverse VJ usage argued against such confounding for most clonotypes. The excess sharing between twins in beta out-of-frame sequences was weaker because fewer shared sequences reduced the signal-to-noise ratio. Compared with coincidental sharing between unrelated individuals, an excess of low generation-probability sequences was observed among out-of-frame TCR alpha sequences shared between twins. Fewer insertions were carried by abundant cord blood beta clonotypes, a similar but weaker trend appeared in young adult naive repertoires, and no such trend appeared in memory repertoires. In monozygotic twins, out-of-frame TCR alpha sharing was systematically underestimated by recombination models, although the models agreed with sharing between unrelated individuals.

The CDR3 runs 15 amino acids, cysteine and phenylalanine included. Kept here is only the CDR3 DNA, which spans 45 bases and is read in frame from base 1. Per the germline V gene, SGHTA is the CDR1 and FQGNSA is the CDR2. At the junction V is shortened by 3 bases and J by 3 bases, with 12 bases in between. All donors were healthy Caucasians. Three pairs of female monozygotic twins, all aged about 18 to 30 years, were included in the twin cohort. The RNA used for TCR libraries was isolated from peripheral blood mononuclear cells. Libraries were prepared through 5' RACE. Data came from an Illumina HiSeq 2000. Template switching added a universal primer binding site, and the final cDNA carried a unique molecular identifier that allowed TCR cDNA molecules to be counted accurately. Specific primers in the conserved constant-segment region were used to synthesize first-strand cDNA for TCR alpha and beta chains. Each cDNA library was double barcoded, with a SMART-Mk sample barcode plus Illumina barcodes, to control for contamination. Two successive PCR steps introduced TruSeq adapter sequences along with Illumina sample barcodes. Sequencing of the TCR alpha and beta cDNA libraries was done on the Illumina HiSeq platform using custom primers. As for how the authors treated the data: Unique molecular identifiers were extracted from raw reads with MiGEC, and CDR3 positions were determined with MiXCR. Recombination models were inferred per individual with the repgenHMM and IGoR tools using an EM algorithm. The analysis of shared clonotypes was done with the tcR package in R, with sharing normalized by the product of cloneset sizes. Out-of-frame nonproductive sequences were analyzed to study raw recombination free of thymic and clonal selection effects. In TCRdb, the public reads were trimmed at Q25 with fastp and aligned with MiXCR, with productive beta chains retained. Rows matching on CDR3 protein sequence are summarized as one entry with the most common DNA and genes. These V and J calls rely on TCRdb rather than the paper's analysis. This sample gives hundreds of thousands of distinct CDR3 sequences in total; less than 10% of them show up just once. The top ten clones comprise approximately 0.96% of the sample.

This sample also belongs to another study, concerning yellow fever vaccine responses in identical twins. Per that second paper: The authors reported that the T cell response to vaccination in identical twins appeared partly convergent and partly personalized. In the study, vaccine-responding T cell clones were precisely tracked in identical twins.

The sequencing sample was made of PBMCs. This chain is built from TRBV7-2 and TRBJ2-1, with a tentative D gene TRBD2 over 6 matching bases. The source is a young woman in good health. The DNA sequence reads TGTGCCAGCAGCTTGGGAGGCCCTATCTACAATGAGCAGTTCTTC. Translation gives CASSLGGPIYNEQFF.